This T cell receptor (beta chain) comes out of a study of T cells in Graves' hyperthyroidism and ophthalmopathy. This clonotype came up a few times. The CDR3 extends over 15 amino acids. Germline-derived CDR1 and CDR2 are DFQATT and SNEGSKA (reference sequence). The V and J ends lost 3 bases and 8 bases, in that order; junction bases with no gene match: 10. Amplified regions were TCR beta CDR3 sequences from RNA transcripts. During a first-round RT-PCR of the TCR CDR3, the HTBI primer set was used. Each CDR3 protein is one row after TCRdb ran MiXCR on the multiplex PCR reads. This sample carries hundreds of thousands of distinct CDR3 sequences, around 13% of them seen once, and the ten largest clones take around a tenth.

This receptor was obtained from a woman aged 18-29 years with Graves' hyperthyroidism. The genes are TRBV20-1 and TRBJ1-2, with 12 bases matching TRBD1. Material for sequencing was blood. CDR3 sequence reads: CSARALGQGAGGYTF. The CDR3 coding sequence is TGCAGTGCTAGGGCCCTGGGACAGGGGGCTGGAGGCTACACCTTC.